The next 23 T cell receptor beta chains were all read from a single sample in a study of T and B cells in COVID-19 patients (dated by TCRdb to about 2020). This sample was sequenced with an Illumina MiSeq. Multiplex PCR with BIOMED2 TRB-A/B primer pools was used to amplify the TRB rearrangements. The public reads were reanalyzed by TCRdb: fastp trimming at Q25, MiXCR alignment, in-frame beta chains only. Entries are consolidated by CDR3 protein sequence, retaining the most common genes and DNA. The sample table shows 15,000 or so distinct CDR3 sequences, and 28% are seen once. Of the sample, approximately 6.3% is held by the ten largest clones. Genomic DNA extracted from blood was used in amounts of roughly 220-500 ng for amplification of TRB repertoires. Input material: blood. These receptor sequences come from a human donor who had recovered from COVID-19.

This clonotype was recorded only once. A much larger clone lies one base from this, so it may be a read error. The rearrangement uses TRBV30 and TRBJ1-1; D not certain. Germline V gene data show CDR1 as GTSNPN and CDR2 as SVGIG (reference sequence). The CDR3 totals 12 residues. This CDR3 reads CAWGVQGHMAFF. In nucleotides, the CDR3 is TGTGCCTGGGGTGTACAAGGGCACATGGCTTTCTTT.

The rearrangement links TRBV5-1 to TRBJ2-5, with D hard to call. Trimming took off 0 bases at V and 2 bases at J, with 2 bases between the two ends. The CDR3 contains 12 residues. Germline V lookup: CDR1 SGHRS, CDR2 YFSETQ. CDR3 DNA: TGCGCCAGCAGCTTGGAGCAAGAGACCCAGTACTTC. Amino acid sequence: CASSLEQETQYF.

This clonotype is labeled medium-sized. The chain carries TRBV30 and TRBJ2-7; 7 bases fit TRBD1. Germline V gives CDR1 GTSNPN, CDR2 SVGIG (reference sequence). The CDR3 is 14 residues long. Trimming removed 4 bases from V and 3 bases from J; junction bases left unmatched: 9. The CDR3: CAWTLPRQGYEQYF. CDR3 bases: TGTGCCTGGACCCTTCCGAGACAGGGCTACGAGCAGTACTTC.

This clonotype has at least ten counts. The chain employs TRBV19 and TRBJ1-2; no clear D. Deletions cut 3 bases from V and 0 bases from J, with 14 bases between. The length of the CDR3 is 16 residues. CDR1 and CDR2 (germline): LNHDA, SQIVND (reference sequence). CDR3 sequence: CASSITPGNTNYGYTF. CDR3 in DNA: TGTGCCAGTAGTATCACACCGGGGAATACTAACTATGGCTACACCTTC.

This clonotype is termed large. This CDR3 is CASSYPGQGVDEQFF. CDR3 DNA: TGTGCCAGCAGTTACCCAGGACAGGGAGTGGATGAGCAGTTCTTC. V is TRBV6-5 and J is TRBJ2-1; TRBD1 matches 8 bases. Germline V gene lookup returns CDR1 MNHEY and CDR2 SVGAGI. Trimming took 2 bases from V and 8 from J; bases not matched to a gene: 8. CDR3 length equals 15 residues.

The V call is TRBV28, the J call TRBJ1-2; 7 bases fit TRBD1. Germline V gene data show CDR1 as MDHEN and CDR2 as SYDVKM. This CDR3 is 16 amino acids long. V trimming: 4 bases; J trimming: 4 bases; junction bases outside the gene matches: 12. The CDR3 DNA reads as TGTGCCAGCAGTTCAGGGGGTCTCCGCCGGGGCTATGGCTACACCTTC. Protein product: CASSSGGLRRGYGYTF.

In DNA form, the CDR3 reads TGTGCCAGCTACAACACCGGGGAGCTGTTTTTT. This encodes CASYNTGELFF. This sequence joins TRBV25-1 and TRBJ2-2; D uncertain. This CDR3 region has 11 residues. CDR1 is MGHDK and CDR2 is SYGVNS in the germline V gene. V lost 8 bases and J lost 2, with 3 bases in between.

By frequency in the sample, this clonotype is medium-sized. The V gene is TRBV15, the J gene TRBJ1-4, with D possibly matching TRBD1 (5 bases). V lost 1 base and J 7 bases, leaving 10 bases between the germline ends. Germline V gene sequence: CDR1 LNHNV, CDR2 YYDKDF (reference sequence). This CDR3 contains 14 residues. CDR3 DNA sequence: TGTGCCACCAGCAGAGGGGGGGTAGCTGAAAAACTGTTTTTT. Protein: CATSRGGVAEKLFF.

The V call is TRBV6-2 or TRBV6-3, the J call TRBJ2-3; 12 nucleotides agree with TRBD2. The CDR3 loop spans 15 amino acids. V lost 4 bases to trimming and J lost 4 bases; unmatched junction nucleotides: 3. The V gene's germline CDR1 is MNHEY and CDR2 SVGEGT. CDR3 protein: CASSFLAGGSDTQYF. Written as DNA, the CDR3 is TGTGCCAGCAGTTTCCTAGCGGGGGGGTCAGATACGCAGTATTTT.

In its sample, this clonotype was seen a few times. The V gene is TRBV7-6, the J gene TRBJ2-1; D not resolved. The CDR3 totals 14 residues. The V and J ends lost 7 bases and 8 bases respectively, with 18 bases between them. Looked up from germline, CDR1 is SGHVS and CDR2 is FNYEAQ. CDR3 amino acids: CASTHTAGGYEQFF. In DNA form, the CDR3 reads TGTGCCAGCACCCACACAGCTGGTGGGTATGAGCAGTTCTTC.

This clonotype is labeled as medium-sized. The chain has TRBV7-6 and TRBJ2-1; maybe TRBD1 (6 bases). The CDR3 sequence is 15 residues long. CDR1 is SGHVS and CDR2 is FNYEAQ in the germline V gene. Between the trimmed V and J ends, which lost 5 bases and 12 bases, there was a span of 23 bases. CDR3 in DNA: TGTGCCAGCAGCCAAAATACCGGGACACAGCAAGGGCAGTTCTTC. Translated, it gives CASSQNTGTQQGQFF.

By frequency in the sample, this clonotype is medium-sized. The chain combines TRBV13 with TRBJ2-1, with D possibly being TRBD1 (6 bases). CDR1 is PRHDT and CDR2 is FYEKMQ in the germline V gene (reference sequence). CDR3 length: 16 amino acids. V dropped 1 base and J dropped 5 bases, with 15 bases sitting between them. The CDR3: CASSLDSGGSDNEQFF. In DNA form, the CDR3 reads TGTGCCAGCAGCTTAGATTCTGGGGGCAGTGACAATGAGCAGTTCTTC.

This clonotype is deemed medium-sized (0.01 to 0.1%). The V gene is TRBV29-1, the J gene TRBJ2-3, with 7 bases fitting TRBD2. The CDR3 extends over 15 amino acids. V dropped 0 bases and J dropped 4; count of bases not matched to a gene: 7. CDR1 and CDR2 from the germline V gene are SQVTM and ANQGSEA. The CDR3 DNA follows: TGCAGCGTTGAAGATTCGGGCGGGGGAGCAGATACGCAGTATTTT. Translating it yields CSVEDSGGGADTQYF.

This clonotype appeared many times. V is TRBV18 and J is TRBJ2-7; 9 positions match TRBD1. In germline, CDR1 is KGHSH, CDR2 LQKENI. The CDR3 spans 13 residues. The V segment lost 4 bases and the J segment 5 bases; nucleotides outside the gene matches: 3. The CDR3 is CASSRTGVNEQYF. The CDR3 nucleotides are TGTGCCAGCTCACGGACAGGGGTAAACGAGCAGTACTTC.

The CDR3 here is CASSATSGTTYEQYF. The CDR3 DNA reads TGTGCCAGTAGTGCAACTAGCGGGACGACCTACGAGCAGTACTTC. This chain joins TRBV19 and TRBJ2-7; 10 bases are a match to TRBD2. The CDR3 loop spans 15 amino acids. V dropped 5 bases and J dropped 2; count of bases not matched to a gene: 6. CDR1 and CDR2 from the germline V gene are LNHDA and SQIVND (reference sequence).

The chain links TRBV7-2 to TRBJ1-5; D is perhaps TRBD1 (5 bases). The CDR3 consists of 16 residues. Trimming removed 2 bases at V and 7 bases at J, with 18 bases between. Germline V gene data show CDR1 as SGHTA and CDR2 as FQGNSA. CDR3 protein: CASSLRFGQGNQPQHF. The CDR3 coding sequence is TGTGCCAGCAGCTTAAGGTTCGGGCAGGGTAACCAGCCCCAGCATTTT.

This chain uses TRBV6-1 with TRBJ1-5, with D maybe TRBD1 (5 bases). This CDR3 has 14 residues. V was clipped by 1 base and J by 9 bases, with 13 bases between them. Germline loops: CDR1 MNHNS, CDR2 SASEGT. The DNA of the CDR3 is TGTGCCAGCAGTGAAGACAGGTCCTTGGGGCCCCAGCATTTT. This codes for CASSEDRSLGPQHF.

In its sample, this clonotype was seen a few times. The chain has TRBV30 and TRBJ2-1, with 12 positions matching TRBD2. The trim removed 3 bases at V and 7 bases at J, leaving 10 bases unmatched. Germline loops: CDR1 GTSNPN, CDR2 SVGIG (reference sequence). This CDR3 comprises 16 residues. CDR3 loop: CAWSRTSSGRGNEQFF. Written as DNA, the CDR3 is TGTGCCTGGAGCAGAACCTCTAGCGGGAGGGGTAATGAGCAGTTCTTC.

In its sample, this clonotype ranks as medium-sized. The V and J genes are TRBV5-4 and TRBJ2-1, with D perhaps TRBD1 (7 bases). Germline CDR1 SGHNT, CDR2 YYREEE (reference sequence). V lost 1 base, J lost 0 bases, and 14 bases lay in between. This CDR3 region has 17 residues. The CDR3 loop is CASSLRGLGGSYNEQFF. CDR3 nucleotide sequence: TGTGCCAGCAGCTTGAGGGGGCTGGGAGGCTCCTACAATGAGCAGTTCTTC.

The rearrangement joins TRBV30 to TRBJ1-5; the D is unclear. The germline gives CDR1 GTSNPN, CDR2 SVGIG (reference sequence). The CDR3 has 13 amino acids. Deletions cut 1 base from V and 3 bases from J, with 7 bases between. This chain's CDR3 is CAWSEDLNQPQHF. The CDR3 DNA follows: TGTGCCTGGAGTGAAGACCTCAATCAGCCCCAGCATTTT.

The chain joins TRBV19 to TRBJ2-2, with D possibly being TRBD1 (5 bases). V was pared by 6 bases and J by 5 bases, with 13 bases between. The length of the CDR3 is 14 residues. Germline values: CDR1 LNHDA, CDR2 SQIVND (reference sequence). The CDR3 loop reads CASSLGAGTGELFF. The CDR3 nucleotides are TGTGCCAGTAGCCTTGGGGCAGGGACCGGGGAGCTGTTTTTT. The full variable domain, its missing parts supplied by reference TRBV19 and TRBJ2-2, is DGGITQSPKYLFRKEGQNVTLSCEQNLNHDAMYWYRQDPGQGLRLIYYSQIVNDFQKGDIAEGYSVSREKKESFPLTVTSAQKNPTAFYLCASSLGAGTGELFFGEGSRLTVL.

This clonotype was observed a handful of times. The chain has TRBV7-6 and TRBJ2-1; 9 bases are a match to TRBD2. The germline V gene encodes CDR1 SGHVS and CDR2 FNYEAQ. CDR3 length equals 15 residues. The ends lost 5 bases at V and 12 bases at J; junction bases unmatched: 14. The CDR3 region is CASSPEGTSRIGQFF. DNA for the CDR3: TGTGCCAGCAGCCCAGAGGGGACTAGCCGTATAGGGCAGTTCTTC.

This clonotype was detected a few times. V and J are TRBV6-4 and TRBJ2-1; D is ambiguous. The CDR3 has 15 amino acids. CDR1 is MRHNA, CDR2 SNTAGT, per germline. Trimming left V 3 bases short and J 0 bases short, with 9 bases between. The CDR3 reads CASSEGPSSYNEQFF. Here the CDR3 DNA reads TGTGCCAGCAGTGAAGGGCCGAGCTCCTACAATGAGCAGTTCTTC.